This T cell receptor beta chain was recovered during a study of blood T cell repertoires in COVID-19. Study-wide background: Donors in the United States, Italy and Spain gave samples during acute or convalescent COVID-19.

V lost 6 bases and J lost 2, with 17 bases in between. This CDR3 region has 16 residues. Germline CDR1 MDHEN, CDR2 SYDVKM. This clone has more than one count but fewer than ten. Clones were read by immunoSEQ multiplex PCR, and TCRdb kept only the in-frame ones, dropping some. The data contain a few hundred thousand clones, roughly nine tenths of them singletons. The sample was PBMCs or T cells enriched from blood (not recorded which). This chain uses TRBV28 with TRBJ1-3, with D perhaps TRBD1 (6 bases). The TCR was taken from a woman in her 30s who had recovered from COVID-19. The CDR3 nucleotides are TGTGCCAGCAGGAATAGCAGGGGCAGGCCTGGAAACACCATATATTTT. Its translation is CASRNSRGRPGNTIYF.